Below are 4 T cell receptor beta chains sequenced from a single sample in a study of blood T cell repertoires in COVID-19. Data came from immunoSEQ multiplex PCR; TCRdb stores just in-frame clones and leaves some out. In the table there are over 200,000 clones, roughly 89% of which are singletons. The sample was PBMCs or T cells enriched from blood (not recorded which). The receptors shown here come from a woman in her twenties or thirties with acute COVID-19.

The chain employs TRBV5-1 and TRBJ2-7; D might be TRBD1 (6 bases). Germline CDR1 and CDR2: SGHRS and YFSETQ. This CDR3 has 15 residues. V was cut by 4 bases and J by 3 bases, with 17 bases left in between. DNA of the CDR3: TGCGCCAGCAGCGATCCCGGGACAAGTCTCTACGAGCAGTACTTC. Translated, it gives CASSDPGTSLYEQYF.

The V call is TRBV6-5, the J call TRBJ2-1; D is possibly TRBD1 (6 bases). Germline CDR1 is MNHEY and CDR2 is SVGAGI. The CDR3 runs to 14 residues. V lost 4 bases and J 5 bases, leaving 12 bases between the germline ends. CDR3 nucleotide sequence: TGTGCCAGCAGTTTTGGGGGCGTCCACAATGAGCAGTTCTTC. This sequence encodes CASSFGGVHNEQFF.

This rearrangement joins TRBV7-9 to TRBJ1-5; D call uncertain. Germline V gene lookup returns CDR1 SEHNR and CDR2 FQNEAQ (reference sequence). The CDR3 sequence is 15 residues long. The ends were cut back, 5 bases at V and 5 bases at J, with 16 bases in the middle. The CDR3 sequence: CASSPAGEGYQPQHF. DNA of the CDR3: TGTGCCAGCAGCCCTGCCGGTGAGGGCTATCAGCCCCAGCATTTT.

The V call is TRBV18, the J call TRBJ1-4; D possibly corresponds to TRBD1 (6 bases). Germline-derived CDR1 and CDR2 are KGHSH and LQKENI. The CDR3 contains 13 residues. With 5 bases removed from V and 6 bases from J, the gap between germline ends came to 10 bases. CDR3: CASSISGDEKLFF. The CDR3 DNA is TGTGCCAGCTCAATCTCAGGGGATGAAAAACTGTTTTTT.